A selection of T cell receptor beta chains follows, all from one sample in a study of cytomegalovirus exposure and HLA in healthy donors. Clones were sequenced by immunoSEQ multiplex PCR, and TCRdb holds only the in-frame ones, with some missing. The sample holds approximately 190,000 clones, roughly 13% seen once. Sequencing was done on a sample of PBMCs. Source of these receptors: a man in his fifties or sixties in good health and CMV-seropositive. CDR3s include the opening cysteine and the closing phenylalanine or tryptophan. Clone size, where shown, is once, few, many, or a class for clones that have expanded.

abundance | j_gene | v_gene | len | CDR3aa
. | TRBJ2-1 | TRBV4-1 | 19 | CASSQEGLAGGYELDEQFF
. | TRBJ1-2 | TRBV14 | 15 | CASSQDLWANYGYTF
few | TRBJ1-1 | TRBV5-3 | 15 | CARSTWDRGNTEAFF
few | TRBJ2-3 | TRBV29-1 | 12 | CSVLGRTDTQYF
. | TRBJ2-5 | TRBV7-2 | 18 | CASSTRLPGTSGGAPQYF
. | TRBJ1-4 | TRBV27 | 15 | CASSQTGRANEKLFF
few | TRBJ1-1 | TRBV2 | 14 | CASSVNDRNTEAFF
few | TRBJ1-6 | TRBV5-6 | 17 | CASSITGEFSYNSPLHF
. | TRBJ2-5 | TRBV5-6 | 15 | CASSPRLASQETQYF
few | TRBJ1-6 | TRBV4-1 | 13 | CASSPRGNSPLHF
. | TRBJ2-1 | TRBV9 | 14 | CASKAGESYNEQFF
. | TRBJ2-3 | TRBV5-1 | 14 | CASSWNTQGATQYF
few | TRBJ2-3 | TRBV30 | 12 | CAWTLSTDTQYF
. | TRBJ1-6 | TRBV6-6 | 14 | CASSPTGNNSPLHF
. | TRBJ1-6 | TRBV7-9 | 15 | CASSLLQTYNSPLHF
. | TRBJ2-2 | TRBV19 | 16 | CASRPYDRGNTGELFF
few | TRBJ2-7 | TRBV19 | 13 | CASSKGTAYEQYF
few | TRBJ1-2 | TRBV9 | 15 | CASSVGKQGNYGYTF
. | TRBJ1-2 | TRBV28 | 15 | CASSRPGTGAYGYTF
. | TRBJ2-5 | TRBV5-1 | 14 | CASSLWGERETQYF
few | TRBJ1-5 | TRBV19 | 15 | CASNWDRGGNQPQHF
few | TRBJ1-1 | TRBV6-5 | 13 | CATLTGRNTEAFF
. | TRBJ2-5 | TRBV4-3 | 15 | CASSQVGSQEETQYF
few | TRBJ1-1 | TRBV5-1 | 15 | CASSVKDRRNTEAFF
few | TRBJ2-3 | TRBV7-2 | 15 | CASSLGAPSTDTQYF
. | TRBJ2-2 | TRBV2 | 15 | CASSPGRSNTGELFF
few | TRBJ2-2 | TRBV27 | 14 | CASSLSANTGELFF
once | TRBJ2-5 | TRBV7-2 | 16 | CASSFRTSGGQETQYF
few | TRBJ2-3 | TRBV7-9 | 18 | CASSLDRIGHRNTDTQYF
. | TRBJ2-3 | TRBV14 | 16 | CASSQDRGGRTDTQYF
few | TRBJ1-1 | TRBV16 | 14 | CASSHDRGRTEAFF
. | TRBJ1-1 | TRBV7-9 | 16 | CASSLDTGGAGTEAFF
. | TRBJ2-4 | TRBV9 | 15 | CASSPGIGTKNIQYF
few | TRBJ2-1 | TRBV11-2 | 12 | CASSSQYNEQFF
. | TRBJ1-5 | TRBV19 | 14 | CASRKGQPNQPQHF
many | TRBJ2-1 | TRBV7-9 | 18 | CASSLVGGGPPFENEQFF
. | TRBJ2-7 | TRBV27 | 14 | CASSFPGTGGEQYF
few | TRBJ1-1 | TRBV9 | 13 | CASSVGGLTEAFF
. | TRBJ1-2 | TRBV15 | 15 | CATSRDLEGGYGYTF
few | TRBJ2-7 | TRBV7-9 | 14 | CASSSVGQGYEQYF
few | TRBJ2-1 | TRBV9 | 15 | CASSGAAGIYGEQFF
few | TRBJ1-1 | TRBV19 | 16 | CASRSGTGGRNTEAFF
. | TRBJ1-4 | TRBV5-6 | 15 | CASTKGRDGREKLFF
. | TRBJ1-4 | TRBV9 | 17 | CASSVAPKAGLGEKLFF
few | TRBJ1-2 | TRBV6-1 | 14 | CASSEGRQTYGYTF
few | TRBJ1-1 | TRBV7-2 | 14 | CASSLARRTVEAFF
few | TRBJ1-2 | TRBV5-6 | 14 | CASSLGDRAYGYTF